These 22 T cell receptor beta chains came from one sample sequenced in a study of monozygotic twins with inflammatory bowel disease. TCRdb re-called the 5' RACE reads and shows each CDR3 protein once, DNA omitted. In total, the table holds fewer than 550,000 distinct CDR3 sequences. The sample consisted of blood. These receptors originate from a human donor with ulcerative colitis or Crohn's disease, or a healthy co-twin of an affected twin (not recorded which).

This chain uses TRBV11-2 with TRBJ2-1; as DNA is missing, the TRBD2 call by TCRdb cannot be tested. CDR1 is SGHAT, CDR2 FQNNGV, per germline. The CDR3 loop spans 16 amino acids. The CDR3: CASIVAGGRGRSEQFF.

V and J are TRBV28 and TRBJ1-5; TCRdb returns TRBD1, unconfirmable since there is no DNA. This CDR3 spans 15 amino acids. Germline CDR1 is MDHEN and CDR2 is SYDVKM. CDR3 residues: CASSWIRGGNQPQHF.

The chain uses TRBV2 and TRBJ2-1. This CDR3 has 11 amino acids. Germline-derived CDR1 and CDR2 are SNHLY and FYNNEI. CDR3 region: CASWDRREQFF.

The chain uses TRBV5-1 and TRBJ1-5; TCRdb returns TRBD1, unconfirmable since there is no DNA. This CDR3 comprises 15 residues. Germline V gene data show CDR1 as SGHRS and CDR2 as YFSETQ. This CDR3 reads CASSLGGQYNQPQHF. Together with reference TRBV5-1 and TRBJ1-5, the CDR3 gives the full variable domain: KAGVTQTPRYLIKTRGQQVTLSCSPISGHRSVSWYQQTPGQGLQFLFEYFSETQRNKGNFPGRFSGRQFSNSRSEMNVSTLELGDSALYLCASSLGGQYNQPQHFGDGTRLSIL.

This chain uses TRBV28 with TRBJ2-2; the TRBD1 assignment by TCRdb is unverifiable without DNA. Germline CDR1 and CDR2: MDHEN and SYDVKM. This CDR3 spans 19 amino acids. The CDR3 here is CASSRISGQPTPNTGELFF.

V usage is TRBV7-2 and J usage is TRBJ2-5; TCRdb calls TRBD2, which cannot be checked without DNA. Germline CDR1 and CDR2: SGHTA and FQGNSA. This CDR3 has 17 amino acids. CDR3 region: CASSLGTSGRAPETQYF.

The rearrangement links TRBV5-4 to TRBJ1-4; TCRdb names TRBD1, which stays unverified in the absence of DNA. CDR3 length: 14 amino acids. Germline lookup yields CDR1 SGHNT and CDR2 YYREEE (reference sequence). The CDR3 reads CASSRTGGKEKLFF.

This sequence joins TRBV20-1 and TRBJ2-3. CDR1 DFQATT and CDR2 SNEGSKA come from the germline V gene (reference sequence). This CDR3 is 13 amino acids long. The CDR3 region is CSASFRTTDTQYF.

The V gene is TRBV20-1, the J gene TRBJ1-2; TCRdb names TRBD1, which stays unverified in the absence of DNA. Germline values: CDR1 DFQATT, CDR2 SNEGSKA (reference sequence). The CDR3 length is 15 residues. The CDR3 sequence: CSAIPKGGAGFGYTF.

CDR3 sequence: CATSQSLGSERVFHNSPLHF. The chain joins TRBV6-2 or TRBV6-3 to TRBJ1-6. This CDR3 contains 20 residues. The V gene's germline CDR1 is MNHEY and CDR2 SVGEGT.

V usage is TRBV5-1 and J usage is TRBJ1-3; TCRdb returns TRBD1, unconfirmable since there is no DNA. This CDR3 has 15 amino acids. Per germline, CDR1 SGHRS and CDR2 YFSETQ. This chain's CDR3 is CASSLGPHLGNTIYF.

This chain links TRBV7-2 with TRBJ1-1; TCRdb names TRBD1, which stays unverified in the absence of DNA. Per the germline V gene, CDR1 is SGHTA and CDR2 is FQGNSA. CDR3 length: 17 amino acids. The CDR3 here is CASRPNRGLPSNTEAFF.

The chain couples TRBV28 to TRBJ2-3; the TCRdb D gene call, TRBD2, has no DNA to confirm it. The CDR3 length is 15 residues. Germline V gene sequence: CDR1 MDHEN, CDR2 SYDVKM. The CDR3 here is CASTPRRGSSDTQYF.

The chain combines TRBV12-3 or TRBV12-4 with TRBJ1-3; absent DNA, TCRdb's TRBD1 call cannot be checked. CDR3 length: 16 residues. The CDR3 reads CASSLPDRGPGNTIYF.

V gene TRBV5-1 combines with J gene TRBJ2-3; with no DNA, the TCRdb D assignment of TRBD1 cannot be verified. CDR1 SGHRS and CDR2 YFSETQ come from the germline V gene. The CDR3 runs 13 residues. The CDR3 protein is CASSLGALKKQYF.

V is TRBV4-1 and J is TRBJ2-5; the D call of TRBD1 rests on TCRdb alone, since no DNA is present to check it. The CDR3 is made up of 18 amino acids. Per germline, CDR1 MGHRA and CDR2 YSYEKL. This chain's CDR3 is CASSQGGQGPGGRETQYF.

The chain uses TRBV5-1 and TRBJ2-1; checking the TCRdb D call of TRBD1 is not possible without DNA. CDR1 and CDR2 from the germline V gene are SGHRS and YFSETQ. The CDR3 has 14 residues. The CDR3 reads CASSQGQNPNEQFF.

The chain combines TRBV9 with TRBJ2-2; TCRdb names TRBD1, which stays unverified in the absence of DNA. The CDR3 runs 16 residues. The germline V gene encodes CDR1 SGDLS and CDR2 YYNGEE. CDR3 in amino acids: CASSAGIPWDTGELFF.

The chain is built from TRBV12-3 or TRBV12-4 and TRBJ2-7; TCRdb's D call, TRBD1, is unchecked because there is no DNA. This CDR3 spans 14 amino acids. The CDR3 loop is CASSLYGGGYEQYF.

V gene TRBV28 combines with J gene TRBJ2-2; the D gene TCRdb calls, TRBD2, cannot be checked with no DNA. The germline gives CDR1 MDHEN, CDR2 SYDVKM. CDR3 length: 13 amino acids. The CDR3 loop reads CASGGGGTGELFF.

This chain uses TRBV7-9 with TRBJ2-5; TCRdb names TRBD1, which stays unverified in the absence of DNA. In germline, CDR1 is SEHNR, CDR2 FQNEAQ (reference sequence). The CDR3 spans 15 residues. Here the CDR3 reads CASSFPTGWGETQYF.

The chain couples TRBV12-3 or TRBV12-4 to TRBJ1-2. The CDR3 has 17 amino acids. CDR3 protein: CASSLRLWGSVKDGYTF.